These 3 T cell receptor beta chains share one sample of origin, sequenced in a study of blood T cell repertoires in COVID-19. Repertoires were generated with immunoSEQ multiplex PCR, while TCRdb's copy carries only in-frame clones and drops some. The table records 100,000 to 150,000 clones, 90% of them present only once. Sequences were obtained from peripheral blood. The receptors originated from a woman aged 55-69 years with COVID-19, enrolled during active disease.

The V and J genes are TRBV7-2 and TRBJ2-7; 10 bases map to TRBD1. CDR3 length: 13 amino acids. Germline V gene lookup returns CDR1 SGHTA and CDR2 FQGNSA. Germline trimming cut 1 base from V and 7 bases from J; bases unmatched to any gene: 1. The CDR3 nucleotides are TGTGCCAGCAGCTTAGGGGGACAGGGGGAGCAGTACTTC. Translation: CASSLGGQGEQYF.

CDR3 sequence reads: CASSSGGGLEETQYF. DNA for the CDR3: TGTGCCAGCAGCTCTGGGGGGGGGCTCGAAGAGACCCAGTACTTC. This rearrangement joins TRBV11-3 to TRBJ2-5; possible D gene TRBD2, 7 bases. CDR1 and CDR2 (germline): SGHNT, YENEEA. V was trimmed by 4 bases and J by 3 bases, leaving 15 bases between them. This CDR3 is built from 15 residues.

The chain employs TRBV5-6 and TRBJ1-5, with D tentatively TRBD1 (6 bases). The germline CDR1 and CDR2 sequences are SGHDT and YYEEEE. The CDR3 spans 15 residues. V gave up 2 bases and J gave up 2 bases, with 11 bases separating them. CDR3 residues: CASSLGGLGNQPQHF. The CDR3 coding sequence is TGTGCCAGCAGCTTAGGGGGTTTGGGCAATCAGCCCCAGCATTTT.